This TCR beta chain was identified during a study of tumor and adjacent non-tumor tissue in lung cancer. The library came from three nested PCR rounds adapted from ARM-PCR protocols. TCRdb independently ran MiXCR on the multiplex PCR reads; one entry per CDR3 protein. Of about 120,000 distinct CDR3 sequences listed, about 66% were seen once; the top ten hold roughly 13%. Germline V gene data show CDR1 as SGHRS and CDR2 as YFSETQ. V shed 2 bases, J shed 9 bases, and the junction held 5 bases outside the gene matches. This CDR3 has 14 amino acids. The template was RNA from unsorted bulk tissue. Source material: lung tumor tissue. This clonotype originated in a man aged 30 to 45 with non-small cell lung cancer. The V gene is TRBV5-1, the J gene TRBJ1-6; the match to TRBD1 covers 7 bases. The CDR3 sequence: CASSFGGGSSPLHF. The DNA of the CDR3 is TGCGCCAGCAGCTTCGGAGGGGGCTCTTCACCCCTCCACTTT.